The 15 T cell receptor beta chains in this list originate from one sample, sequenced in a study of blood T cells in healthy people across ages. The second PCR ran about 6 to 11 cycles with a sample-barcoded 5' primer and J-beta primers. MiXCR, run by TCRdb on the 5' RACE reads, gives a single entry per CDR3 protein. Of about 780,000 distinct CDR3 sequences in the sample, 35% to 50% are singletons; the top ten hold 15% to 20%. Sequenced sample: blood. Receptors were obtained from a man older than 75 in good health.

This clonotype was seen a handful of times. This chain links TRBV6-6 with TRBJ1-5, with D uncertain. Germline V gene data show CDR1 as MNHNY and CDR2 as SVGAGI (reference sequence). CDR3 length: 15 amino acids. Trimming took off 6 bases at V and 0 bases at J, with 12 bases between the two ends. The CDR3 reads CASSLGIYSNQPQHF. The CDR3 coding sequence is TGTGCCAGCAGCCTAGGGATTTATAGCAATCAGCCCCAGCATTTT.

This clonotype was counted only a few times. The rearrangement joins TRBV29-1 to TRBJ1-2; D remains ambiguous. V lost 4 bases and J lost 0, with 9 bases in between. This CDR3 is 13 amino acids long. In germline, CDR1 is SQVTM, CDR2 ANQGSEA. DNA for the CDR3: TGCAGCGTTGTAAAGGAAGCTAACTATGGCTACACCTTC. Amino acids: CSVVKEANYGYTF. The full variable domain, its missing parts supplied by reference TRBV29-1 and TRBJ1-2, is SAVISQKPSRDICQRGTSLTIQCQVDSQVTMMFWYRQQPGQSLTLIATANQGSEATYESGFVIDKFPISRPNLTFSTLTVSNMSPEDSSIYLCSVVKEANYGYTFGSGTRLTVV.

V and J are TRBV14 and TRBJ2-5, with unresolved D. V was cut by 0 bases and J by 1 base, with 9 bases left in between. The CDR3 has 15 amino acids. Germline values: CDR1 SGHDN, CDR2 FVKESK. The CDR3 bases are TGTGCCAGCAGCCAAGAAGGGCAACTCCAAGAGACCCAGTACTTC. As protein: CASSQEGQLQETQYF.

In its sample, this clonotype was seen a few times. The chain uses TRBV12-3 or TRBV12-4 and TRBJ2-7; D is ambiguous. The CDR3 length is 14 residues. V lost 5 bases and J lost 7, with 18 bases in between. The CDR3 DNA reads TGTGCCAGCAGTCGGCCGAATCAAGGCGCTGAGCAGTACTTC. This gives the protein CASSRPNQGAEQYF.

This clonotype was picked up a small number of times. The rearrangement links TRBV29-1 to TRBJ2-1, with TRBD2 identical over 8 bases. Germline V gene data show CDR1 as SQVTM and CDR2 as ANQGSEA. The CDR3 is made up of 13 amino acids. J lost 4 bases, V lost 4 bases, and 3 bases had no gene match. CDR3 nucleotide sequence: TGCAGCGTTGCTAGCGGGCCATACAATGAGCAGTTCTTC. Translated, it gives CSVASGPYNEQFF.

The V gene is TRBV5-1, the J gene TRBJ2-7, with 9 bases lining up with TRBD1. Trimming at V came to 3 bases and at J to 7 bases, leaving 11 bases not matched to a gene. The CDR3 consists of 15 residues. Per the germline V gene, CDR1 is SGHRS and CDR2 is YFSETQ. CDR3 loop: CASSYGTGTGNEQYF. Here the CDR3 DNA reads TGCGCCAGCAGCTATGGAACCGGGACAGGGAATGAGCAGTACTTC.

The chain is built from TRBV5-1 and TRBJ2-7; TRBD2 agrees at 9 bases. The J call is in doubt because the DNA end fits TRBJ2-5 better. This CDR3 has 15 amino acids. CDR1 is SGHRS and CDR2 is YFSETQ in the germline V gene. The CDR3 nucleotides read TGCGCCAGCAGCTTGGGGACTAGCGTAGCAGAGACCCAGTACTTC. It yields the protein CASSLGTSVAETQYF.

CDR3 bases: TGTGCCAGCAGTAAGCCCGGGGACAATGAGCAGTTCTTC. Translating it yields CASSKPGDNEQFF. The chain couples TRBV6-6 to TRBJ2-1; the D gene is possibly TRBD2 (5 bases). CDR1 and CDR2 (germline): MNHNY, SVGAGI (reference sequence). The CDR3 has 13 amino acids. V was trimmed by 5 bases and J by 5 bases, leaving 10 bases between them.

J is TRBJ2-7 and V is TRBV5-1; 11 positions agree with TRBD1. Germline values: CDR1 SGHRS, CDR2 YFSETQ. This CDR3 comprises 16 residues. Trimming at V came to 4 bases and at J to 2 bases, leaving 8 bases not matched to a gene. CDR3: CASSHGQGASPYEQYF. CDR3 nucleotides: TGCGCCAGCAGCCATGGACAGGGGGCTTCCCCCTACGAGCAGTACTTC.

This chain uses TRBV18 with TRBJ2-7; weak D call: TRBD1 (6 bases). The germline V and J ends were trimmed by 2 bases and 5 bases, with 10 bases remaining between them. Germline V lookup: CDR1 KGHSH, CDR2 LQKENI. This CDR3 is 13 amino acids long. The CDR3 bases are TGTGCCAGCTCACCAAATGGGGGCAACGAGCAGTACTTC. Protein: CASSPNGGNEQYF.

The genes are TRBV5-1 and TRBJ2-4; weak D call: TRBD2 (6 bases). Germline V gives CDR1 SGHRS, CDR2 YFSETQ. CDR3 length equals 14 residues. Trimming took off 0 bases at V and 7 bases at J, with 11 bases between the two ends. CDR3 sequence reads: CASSLAGEGNIQYF. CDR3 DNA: TGCGCCAGCAGCTTGGCGGGAGAGGGGAACATTCAGTACTTC.

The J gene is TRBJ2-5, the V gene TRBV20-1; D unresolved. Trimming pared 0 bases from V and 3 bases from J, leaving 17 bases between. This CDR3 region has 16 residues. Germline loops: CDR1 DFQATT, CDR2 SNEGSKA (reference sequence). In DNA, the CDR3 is TGCAGTGCTAGAGACGCGGTGCTCCACTTGGAAGAGACCCAGTACTTC. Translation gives CSARDAVLHLEETQYF.

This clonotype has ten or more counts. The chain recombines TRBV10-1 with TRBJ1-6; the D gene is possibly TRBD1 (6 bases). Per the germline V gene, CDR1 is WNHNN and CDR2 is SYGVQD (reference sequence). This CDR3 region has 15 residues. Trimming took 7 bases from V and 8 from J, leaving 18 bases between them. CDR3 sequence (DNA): TGCGCCAGCATTCCACCCGGGACAATCGATTCACCCCTCCACTTT. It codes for CASIPPGTIDSPLHF.

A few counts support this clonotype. CDR3 in DNA: TGTGCCAGCAGGGCTAGCGGGAGGGTGGCCTACGAGCAGTACTTC. It encodes CASRASGRVAYEQYF. J is TRBJ2-7 and V is TRBV28, with 12 bases identical to TRBD2. Germline CDR1 MDHEN, CDR2 SYDVKM. The junction had 5 bases not matched to a gene; V was cut back by 6 bases and J by 2 bases. The CDR3 is 15 amino acids.

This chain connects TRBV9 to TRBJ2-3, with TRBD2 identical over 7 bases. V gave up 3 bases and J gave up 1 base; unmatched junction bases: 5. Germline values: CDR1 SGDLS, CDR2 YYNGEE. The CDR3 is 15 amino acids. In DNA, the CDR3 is TGTGCCAGCAGCGCCGGGGGGTCTGGCACAGATACGCAGTATTTT. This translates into CASSAGGSGTDTQYF. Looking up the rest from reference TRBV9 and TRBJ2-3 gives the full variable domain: DSGVTQTPKHLITATGQRVTLRCSPRSGDLSVYWYQQSLDQGLQFLIQYYNGEERAKGNILERFSAQQFPDLHSELNLSSLELGDSALYFCASSAGGSGTDTQYFGPGTRLTVL.